A selection of T cell receptor beta chains follows, all from one sample in a study of blood T cell repertoires in COVID-19. The method was immunoSEQ multiplex PCR; TCRdb's version includes in-frame clones alone and lacks a portion of them. The sample lists roughly 440,000 clones, roughly 88% occurring once. The sequenced material came from peripheral blood. The receptors derive from a woman between 45 and 60 years old with COVID-19, enrolled during active disease. CDR3s include the opening cysteine and the closing phenylalanine or tryptophan. A D gene is named only where the DNA matches it firmly. Clone size is shown for a subset of rows, as once, few, many or a class of expanded clone.

>-|TRBV12-5|TRBJ1-3|-
TGTGCTAGTGGTTTGGAGGACAGCTTTGGAAACACCATATATTTT
CASGLEDSFGNTIYF
>-|TRBV18|TRBJ2-1|-
TGTGCCAGCTCACCACCATACGGGGTGAATGAGCAGTTCTTC
CASSPPYGVNEQFF
>TRBD1|TRBV24-1|TRBJ1-1|-
TGTGCCACCAGTGCTCAGGGGGACACTGAAGCTTTCTTT
CATSAQGDTEAFF
>TRBD1|TRBV7-7|TRBJ2-7|-
TGTGCCAGCAGCCAGACAGGGATCGACGAGCAGTACTTC
CASSQTGIDEQYF
>TRBD2|TRBV2|TRBJ2-7|-
TGTGCCAGCGGACTAGCGGGGGATCTTGTGCAGTACTTC
CASGLAGDLVQYF
>TRBD2|TRBV9|TRBJ2-3|-
TGTGCCAGCAGCGTGGCCCCCCGGGGGCGGGGGGGCACAGATACGCAGTATTTT
CASSVAPRGRGGTDTQYF
>TRBD2|TRBV24-1|TRBJ2-3|-
TGTGCCACCAGTGATTTCGGCGGGGGGGCCCCAGATACGCAGTATTTT
CATSDFGGGAPDTQYF
>-|TRBV7-9|TRBJ1-2|-
TGTGCCAGCAGTCCGAGACAGGAAGCTAACTATGGCTACACCTTC
CASSPRQEANYGYTF
>-|TRBV28|TRBJ1-6|-
TGTGCCAGCAGCCCTGCGGCATGGGATAATTCACCCCTCCACTTT
CASSPAAWDNSPLHF
>-|TRBV3-1/TRBV3-2|TRBJ2-5|few
TGTGCCAGCAGCGCCCAATCTCAGGGGTGGAAGACCCAGTACTTC
CASSAQSQGWKTQYF
>-|TRBV12-3/TRBV12-4|TRBJ1-1|-
TGTGCCAGCAGTTTAAGTGGTTGGGTCGGGGCTTTCTTT
CASSLSGWVGAFF
>-|TRBV5-1|TRBJ2-5|-
TGCGCCAGCAGCTTATTGGCCAGAAGAGAGACCCAGTACTTC
CASSLLARRETQYF
>TRBD2|TRBV27|TRBJ2-3|-
TGTGCCAGCAGTTCCCCCTTTAGCGGGGCCGAGGGGGATACGCAGTATTTT
CASSSPFSGAEGDTQYF
>-|TRBV4-1|TRBJ1-3|-
TGCGCCAGCAGCCAAGCAACAGGGCTACGAGGAAACACCATATATTTT
CASSQATGLRGNTIYF
>-|TRBV5-5|TRBJ1-4|-
TGTGCCAGCAGCTTGAGTATCGCGGGCGCTGAAAAACTGTTTTTT
CASSLSIAGAEKLFF
>TRBD1|TRBV5-1|TRBJ1-6|-
TGCGCCAGCAGCTTAACCTCCGGGACAGGGACTTATTCACCCCTCCACTTT
CASSLTSGTGTYSPLHF
>TRBD2|TRBV4-1|TRBJ2-3|-
TGCGCCAGCAGCCAAGGTAGAGCGGGACCCACGCGGATGAATACGCAGTATTTT
CASSQGRAGPTRMNTQYF
>-|TRBV19|TRBJ1-1|-
TGTGCCAGTAGTATCCCAGGGGTAAACAGTGAAGCTTTCTTT
CASSIPGVNSEAFF
>-|TRBV9|TRBJ2-3|-
TGTGCCAGCACCCCCGGGACTTACACAGATACGCAGTATTTT
CASTPGTYTDTQYF
>TRBD1|TRBV27|TRBJ1-2|once
TGTGCCAGCAGTGCAGGACAGGGTTACCCTCCTGGGGGCTACACCTTC
CASSAGQGYPPGGYTF
>-|TRBV24-1|TRBJ2-5|-
TGTGCCACCAGTGAAGGCGGCGGGGGCCTACAAGAGACCCAGTACTTC
CATSEGGGGLQETQYF
>-|TRBV2|TRBJ1-1|-
TGTGCCAGCAGTGGAATGGGGGGCACTGAAGCTTTCTTT
CASSGMGGTEAFF
>TRBD1|TRBV19|TRBJ1-4|-
TGTGCCAGTGGCTACAGGGGAGGAGGCACTAATGAAAAACTGTTTTTT
CASGYRGGGTNEKLFF
>TRBD1|TRBV20-1|TRBJ2-3|-
TGCAGTGCTAGTCAACAGGGGTTCCAGAACACGCAGTATTTT
CSASQQGFQNTQYF
>TRBD1|TRBV5-4|TRBJ1-3|-
TGTGCCAGCAGCTTGGGAGCGGCCAGGGGGAACACCATATATTTT
CASSLGAARGNTIYF
>-|TRBV4-1|TRBJ2-5|once
TGCGCCAGCAGCCAAGTATTCGGGGAGACCCAGTACTTC
CASSQVFGETQYF
>TRBD1|TRBV9|TRBJ1-1|-
TGTGCCAGCAGCGTAGGGGACAGGGGGTCAACTGAAGCTTTCTTT
CASSVGDRGSTEAFF
>TRBD1|TRBV2|TRBJ2-5|-
TGTGCCAGCGCACGGGACAGGGGGACGGAGACCCAGTACTTC
CASARDRGTETQYF
>-|TRBV6-5|TRBJ1-1|-
TGTGCCAGCAGCCTAAAGGGGGAGGGGGAGGCTTTCTTT
CASSLKGEGEAFF
>-|TRBV19|TRBJ1-5|once
TGTGCCAGTACTCCTCCAGGGGGCAATCAGCCCCAGCATTTT
CASTPPGGNQPQHF
>-|TRBV6-5|TRBJ2-7|-
TGTGCCAGCAGCTCGAGGTACGAGCAGTACTTC
CASSSRYEQYF
>-|TRBV5-4|TRBJ1-2|-
TGTGCCAGCAGCTTGGACAGGGCCAACTATGGCTACACCTTC
CASSLDRANYGYTF
>-|TRBV11-2|TRBJ2-1|-
TGTGCCAGCAGCTTAGGCGGGGTTACTAGCTCCTACAATGAGCAGTTCTTC
CASSLGGVTSSYNEQFF
>-|TRBV5-6|TRBJ1-2|-
TGTGCCAGCAGCCGGGGGTATGGCTACACCTTC
CASSRGYGYTF
>-|TRBV4-2|TRBJ1-2|-
TGTGCCAGCAGCCAAGATAGGCGGGCTAACTATGGCTACACCTTC
CASSQDRRANYGYTF
>TRBD1|TRBV18|TRBJ1-5|-
TGTGCCAGCTCACTCTCGACAGGGGGCCGCAATCAGCCCCAGCATTTT
CASSLSTGGRNQPQHF
>-|TRBV30|TRBJ1-6|-
TGTGCCTGGAAAGGGGACACTTCAAATTCACCCCTCCACTTT
CAWKGDTSNSPLHF
>TRBD2|TRBV3-1/TRBV3-2|TRBJ2-1|-
TGTGCCAGCAGCCAAGATTTGGGGGGGGGATATGAGCAGTTCTTC
CASSQDLGGGYEQFF
>-|TRBV7-7|TRBJ2-3|-
TGTGCCAGCAGCGCCCTAGGCGACACAGATACGCAGTATTTT
CASSALGDTDTQYF
>-|TRBV29-1|TRBJ1-5|few
TGCAGCGTTGAAGATCCCCGACAGGTTCAGCATTTT
CSVEDPRQVQHF
>-|TRBV12-2|TRBJ2-7|-
TGTGCAAGTCGCTTCGACGACAGAACCTACGAGCAGTACTTC
CASRFDDRTYEQYF
>TRBD1|TRBV28|TRBJ2-5|-
TGTGCCAGCAGTCGGACAGGGTTTAAAGAGACCCAGTACTTC
CASSRTGFKETQYF
>-|TRBV6-1|TRBJ1-2|-
TGTGCCAGCAGTGAAAATCCAGGTTCTAACTATGGCTACACCTTC
CASSENPGSNYGYTF
>-|TRBV14|TRBJ2-7|-
TGTGCCAGCAGCCAAGGGGCAGGCAAATTCTACGAGCAGTACTTC
CASSQGAGKFYEQYF
>-|TRBV25-1|TRBJ2-5|-
TGTGCCAGCAGTGAAGGCTGGGGGAGGGAGACCCAGTACTTC
CASSEGWGRETQYF
>-|TRBV27|TRBJ1-2|-
TGTGCCAGCAAAGTCGGCTACGGAGATGGCTACACCTTC
CASKVGYGDGYTF
>TRBD2|TRBV4-1|TRBJ2-3|-
TGCGCCAGCAGCCTCTTTTTCTGGACTAGCGGGGGGAAGTTCACAGATACGCAGTATTTT
CASSLFFWTSGGKFTDTQYF
>-|TRBV28|TRBJ2-7|-
TGTGCCAGCAGTCCCCCCTGGGCCGCCTACGAGCAGTACTTC
CASSPPWAAYEQYF
>TRBD2|TRBV5-1|TRBJ2-2|-
TGCGCCAGCAGCCCTGATGCGGGGGGGAGCACCGGGGAGCTGTTTTTT
CASSPDAGGSTGELFF
>TRBD1|TRBV5-1|TRBJ2-2|-
TGCGCCAGCAGTTTCTCCACAGGGGACGGGGAGCTGTTTTTT
CASSFSTGDGELFF
>-|TRBV3-1/TRBV3-2|TRBJ2-2|few
TGTGCCAGCAGCCTTCTAGGCGAAATGAACACCGGGGAGCTGTTTTTT
CASSLLGEMNTGELFF
>TRBD1|TRBV5-1|TRBJ2-1|-
TGCGCCAGCAGCACGACAGGGGTCTACAATGAGCAGTTCTTC
CASSTTGVYNEQFF
>-|TRBV10-3|TRBJ1-1|-
TGTGCCATCAGTGAGGGGGGGTATGACACTGAAGCTTTCTTT
CAISEGGYDTEAFF
>-|TRBV30|TRBJ1-4|-
TGTGCCTGGAGCCCCCCGGGGGGGGGTGAAAAACTGTTTTTT
CAWSPPGGGEKLFF
>-|TRBV7-2|TRBJ1-2|-
TGTGCCAGCAGCTTCCGGGACAATAACTATGGCTACACCTTC
CASSFRDNNYGYTF
>-|TRBV19|TRBJ2-7|-
TGTGCCAGTAGTATTGTGCCGGCCTACGAGCAGTACTTC
CASSIVPAYEQYF
>-|TRBV7-8|TRBJ1-3|-
TGTGCCAGCAGCTTATCCGAATTCCCGGTAGCTCGAAACACCATATATTTT
CASSLSEFPVARNTIYF